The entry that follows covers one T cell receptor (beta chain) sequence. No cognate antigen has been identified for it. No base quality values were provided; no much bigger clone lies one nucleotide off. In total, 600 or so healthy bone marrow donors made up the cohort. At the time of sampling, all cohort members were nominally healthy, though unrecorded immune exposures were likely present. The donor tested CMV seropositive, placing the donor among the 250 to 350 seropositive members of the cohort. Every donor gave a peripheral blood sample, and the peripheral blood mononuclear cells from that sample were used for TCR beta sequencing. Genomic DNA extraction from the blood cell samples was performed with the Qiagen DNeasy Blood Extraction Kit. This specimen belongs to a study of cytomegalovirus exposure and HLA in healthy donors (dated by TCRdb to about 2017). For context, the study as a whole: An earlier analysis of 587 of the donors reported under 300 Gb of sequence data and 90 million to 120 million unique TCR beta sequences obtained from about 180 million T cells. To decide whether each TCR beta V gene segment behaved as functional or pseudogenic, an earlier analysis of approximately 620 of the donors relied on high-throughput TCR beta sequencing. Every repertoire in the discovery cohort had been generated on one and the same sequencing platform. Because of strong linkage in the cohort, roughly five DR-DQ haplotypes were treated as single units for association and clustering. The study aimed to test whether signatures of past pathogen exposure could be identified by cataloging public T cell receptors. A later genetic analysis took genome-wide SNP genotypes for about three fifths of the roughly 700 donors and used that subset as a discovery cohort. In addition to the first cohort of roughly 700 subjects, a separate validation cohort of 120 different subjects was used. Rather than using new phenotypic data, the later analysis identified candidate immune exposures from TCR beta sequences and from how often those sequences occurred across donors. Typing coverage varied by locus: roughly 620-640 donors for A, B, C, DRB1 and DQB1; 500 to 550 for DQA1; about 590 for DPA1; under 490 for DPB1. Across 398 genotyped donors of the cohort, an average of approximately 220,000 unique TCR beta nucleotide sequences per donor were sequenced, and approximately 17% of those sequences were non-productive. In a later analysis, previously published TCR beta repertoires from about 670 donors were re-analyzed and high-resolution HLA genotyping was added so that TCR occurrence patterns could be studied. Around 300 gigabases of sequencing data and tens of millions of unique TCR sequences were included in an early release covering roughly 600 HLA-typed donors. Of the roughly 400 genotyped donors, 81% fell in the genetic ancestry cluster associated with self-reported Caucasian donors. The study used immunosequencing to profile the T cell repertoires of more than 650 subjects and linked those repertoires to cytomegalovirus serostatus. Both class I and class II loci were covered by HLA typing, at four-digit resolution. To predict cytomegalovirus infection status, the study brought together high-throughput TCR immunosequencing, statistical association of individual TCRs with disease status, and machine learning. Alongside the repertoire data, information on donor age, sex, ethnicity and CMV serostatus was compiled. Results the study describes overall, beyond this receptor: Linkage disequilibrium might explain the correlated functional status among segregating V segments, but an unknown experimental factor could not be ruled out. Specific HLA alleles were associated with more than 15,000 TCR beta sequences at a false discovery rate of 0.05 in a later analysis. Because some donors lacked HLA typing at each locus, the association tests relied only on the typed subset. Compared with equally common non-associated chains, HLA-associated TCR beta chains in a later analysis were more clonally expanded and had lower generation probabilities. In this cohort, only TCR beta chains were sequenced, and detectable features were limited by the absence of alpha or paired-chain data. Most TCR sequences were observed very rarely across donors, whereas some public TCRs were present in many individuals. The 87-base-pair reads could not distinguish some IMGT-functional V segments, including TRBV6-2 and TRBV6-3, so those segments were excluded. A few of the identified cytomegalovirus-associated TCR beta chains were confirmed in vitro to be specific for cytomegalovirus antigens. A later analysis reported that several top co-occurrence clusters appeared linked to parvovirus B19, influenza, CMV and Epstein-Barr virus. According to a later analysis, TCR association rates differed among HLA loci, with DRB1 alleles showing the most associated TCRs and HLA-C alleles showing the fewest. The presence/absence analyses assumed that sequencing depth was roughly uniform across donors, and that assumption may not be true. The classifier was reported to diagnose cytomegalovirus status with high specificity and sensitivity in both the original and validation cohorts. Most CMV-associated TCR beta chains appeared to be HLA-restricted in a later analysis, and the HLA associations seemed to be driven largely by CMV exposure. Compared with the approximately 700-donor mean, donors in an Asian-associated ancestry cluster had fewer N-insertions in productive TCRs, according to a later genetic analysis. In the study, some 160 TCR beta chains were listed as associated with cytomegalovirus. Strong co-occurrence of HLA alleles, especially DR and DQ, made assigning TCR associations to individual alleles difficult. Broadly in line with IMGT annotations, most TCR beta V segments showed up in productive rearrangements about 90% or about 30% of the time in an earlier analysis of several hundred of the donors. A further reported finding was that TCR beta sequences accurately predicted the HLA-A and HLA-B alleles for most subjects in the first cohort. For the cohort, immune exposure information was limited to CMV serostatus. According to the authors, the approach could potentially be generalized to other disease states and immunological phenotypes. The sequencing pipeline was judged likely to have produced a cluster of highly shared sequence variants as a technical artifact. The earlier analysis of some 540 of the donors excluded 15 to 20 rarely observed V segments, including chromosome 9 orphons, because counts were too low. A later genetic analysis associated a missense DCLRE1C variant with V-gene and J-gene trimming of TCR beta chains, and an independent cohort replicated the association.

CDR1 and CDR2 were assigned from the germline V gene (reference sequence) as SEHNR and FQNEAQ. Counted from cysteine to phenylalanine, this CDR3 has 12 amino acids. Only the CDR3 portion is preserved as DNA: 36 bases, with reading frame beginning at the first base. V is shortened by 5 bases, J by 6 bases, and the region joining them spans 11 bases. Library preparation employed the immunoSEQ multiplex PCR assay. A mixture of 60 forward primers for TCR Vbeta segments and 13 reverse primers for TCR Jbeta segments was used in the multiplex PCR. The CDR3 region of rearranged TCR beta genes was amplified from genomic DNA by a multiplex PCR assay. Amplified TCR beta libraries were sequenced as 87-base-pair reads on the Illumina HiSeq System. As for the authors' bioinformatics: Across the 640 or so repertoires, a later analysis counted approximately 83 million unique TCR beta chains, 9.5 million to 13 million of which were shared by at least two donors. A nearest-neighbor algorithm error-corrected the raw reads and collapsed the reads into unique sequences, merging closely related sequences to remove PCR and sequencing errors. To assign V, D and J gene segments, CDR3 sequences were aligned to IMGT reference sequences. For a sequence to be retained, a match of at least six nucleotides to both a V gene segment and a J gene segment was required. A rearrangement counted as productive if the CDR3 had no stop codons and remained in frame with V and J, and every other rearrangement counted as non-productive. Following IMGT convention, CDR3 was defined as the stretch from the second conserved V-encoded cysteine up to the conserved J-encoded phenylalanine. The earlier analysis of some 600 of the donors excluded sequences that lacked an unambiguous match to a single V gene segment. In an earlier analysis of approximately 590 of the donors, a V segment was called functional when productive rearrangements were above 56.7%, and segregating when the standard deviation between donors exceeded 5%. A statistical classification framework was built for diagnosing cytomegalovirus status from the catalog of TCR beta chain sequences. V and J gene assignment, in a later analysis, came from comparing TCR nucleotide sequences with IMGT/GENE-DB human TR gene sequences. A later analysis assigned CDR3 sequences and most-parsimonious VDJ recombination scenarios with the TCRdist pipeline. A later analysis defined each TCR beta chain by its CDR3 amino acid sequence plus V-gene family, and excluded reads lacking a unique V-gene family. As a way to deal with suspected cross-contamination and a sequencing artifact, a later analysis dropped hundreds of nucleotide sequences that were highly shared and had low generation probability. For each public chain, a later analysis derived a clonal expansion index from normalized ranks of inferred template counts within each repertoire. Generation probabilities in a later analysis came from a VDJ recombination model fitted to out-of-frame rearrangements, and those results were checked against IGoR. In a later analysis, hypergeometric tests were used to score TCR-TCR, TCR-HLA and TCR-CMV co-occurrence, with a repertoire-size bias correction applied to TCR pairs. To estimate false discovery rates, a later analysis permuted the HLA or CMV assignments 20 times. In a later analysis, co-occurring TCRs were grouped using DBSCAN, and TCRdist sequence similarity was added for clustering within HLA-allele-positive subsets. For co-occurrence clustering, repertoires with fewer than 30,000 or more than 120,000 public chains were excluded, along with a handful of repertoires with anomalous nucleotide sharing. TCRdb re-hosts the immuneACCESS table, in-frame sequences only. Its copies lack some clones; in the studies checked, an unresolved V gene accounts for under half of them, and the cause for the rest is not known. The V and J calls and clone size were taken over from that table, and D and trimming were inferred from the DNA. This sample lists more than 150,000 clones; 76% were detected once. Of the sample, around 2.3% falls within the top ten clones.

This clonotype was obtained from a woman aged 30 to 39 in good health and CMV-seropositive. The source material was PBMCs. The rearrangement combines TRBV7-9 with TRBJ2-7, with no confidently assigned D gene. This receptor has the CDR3 CASSAGDGEQYF. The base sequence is TGTGCCAGCAGCGCCGGAGACGGCGAGCAGTACTTC. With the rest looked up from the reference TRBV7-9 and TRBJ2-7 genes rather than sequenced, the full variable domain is DTGVSQNPRHKITKRGQNVTFRCDPISEHNRLYWYRQTLGQGPEFLTYFQNEAQLEKSRLLSDRFSAERPKGSFSTLEIQRTEQGDSAMYLCASSAGDGEQYFGPGTRLTVT.